This TCR beta chain is drawn from a study of graft-versus-host responses after intestinal transplantation. In the study overall: Among the recipients, all got anti-thymocyte globulin induction and then tacrolimus and steroids for roughly three years. Study results and caveats: Recipient marrow harbored GvH clones, some of which surfaced first in ileum or blood.

V was shortened by 0 bases and J by 9 bases, with 4 bases between the two germline ends. Germline lookup yields CDR1 SGHDT and CDR2 YYEEEE. This CDR3 is built from 11 residues. Comment on this clone: The antigen remains unidentified.

Using immunoSEQ multiplex PCR, the repertoire was profiled, and TCRdb retains in-frame clones only, with some absent. The repertoire holds some 69,000 clones, with roughly 92% as singletons. This clonotype was obtained from a human patient who received an intestinal transplant, so some T cells may come from the graft donor. Sample: bone marrow, taken nearly 750 days after intestinal transplantation. The chain links TRBV5-6 to TRBJ2-1; no firm D call. The DNA of the CDR3 is TGTGCCAGCAGCTTGGTAGCTGAGCAGTTCTTC. Protein sequence: CASSLVAEQFF.